Listed below are T cell receptor beta chains from one sample, sequenced in a study of blood T cell repertoires in COVID-19. Sequenced by immunoSEQ multiplex PCR; TCRdb stores in-frame clones only, minus some. This repertoire shows approximately 98,000 clones, 75% to 85% found once; its top ten account for around 4.4%. The sequencing input was peripheral blood. Receptor source: a man aged 55-75 years with acute or convalescent COVID-19. The CDR3 runs from the conserved cysteine through the conserved F or W. D genes are given only for firm matches. The listing skips clone size in some rows; elsewhere it reads once, few, many or a size class.

TRBJ2-3	-	-	TRBV5-4	TGTGCCAGCGGGCGGGGGCAGGCAACAGATACGCAGTATTTT	CASGRGQATDTQYF
TRBJ1-1	-	-	TRBV27	TGTGCCAGCACCTCCGGGGGGTCCGGGAACACTGAAGCTTTCTTT	CASTSGGSGNTEAFF
TRBJ2-5	-	-	TRBV5-1	TGCGCCAGCAGCTACACGTACGGGGAGACCCAGTACTTC	CASSYTYGETQYF
TRBJ2-3	-	TRBD2	TRBV11-3	TGTGCCAGCAGCTCAGGGACTAGCGGACCTGTCACAGATACGCAGTATTTT	CASSSGTSGPVTDTQYF
TRBJ2-1	-	TRBD2	TRBV7-3	TGTGCCAGCAGCTTAGTAGGGACTAGCGGGTACAATGAGCAGTTCTTC	CASSLVGTSGYNEQFF
TRBJ1-1	once	TRBD1	TRBV11-3	TGTGCCAGCCAGGACAGGGGGGACACTGAAGCTTTCTTT	CASQDRGDTEAFF
TRBJ2-5	-	-	TRBV6-5	TGTGCCAGCAGTTACTCTGTAGGGGGAGAGACCCAGTACTTC	CASSYSVGGETQYF
TRBJ1-5	-	-	TRBV15	TGTGCCACCAGCAGAGAGGCAGGGGATAATCAGCCCCAGCATTTT	CATSREAGDNQPQHF
TRBJ2-7	few	TRBD1	TRBV5-6	TGTGCCAGCACCCCCCGGGACAGGGGGCTTCACGAGCAGTACTTC	CASTPRDRGLHEQYF
TRBJ2-1	-	-	TRBV10-1	TGCGCCAGCAGTGAGAGGTCTTCGAGGGCTTTCAATGAGCAGTTCTTC	CASSERSSRAFNEQFF
TRBJ1-4	-	-	TRBV3-1/TRBV3-2	TGTGCCAGCAGCCAAGGAACATCGCTGTTTGAAAAACTGTTTTTT	CASSQGTSLFEKLFF
TRBJ1-2	few	TRBD1	TRBV5-5	TGTGCCAGCAGCCAGGGACAGGGGGCGAGCTATGGCTACACCTTC	CASSQGQGASYGYTF
TRBJ2-3	-	-	TRBV7-2	TGTGCCAGCAGCCTGGACAGTCAGTCAGATACGCAGTATTTT	CASSLDSQSDTQYF
TRBJ2-7	-	-	TRBV10-3	TGTGCCATCAGTGGTGTATCCTACGAGCAGTACTTC	CAISGVSYEQYF
TRBJ2-3	-	TRBD2	TRBV7-3	TGTGCCAGCAGCCCGGGGGGGGCCTCAGATACGCAGTATTTT	CASSPGGASDTQYF
TRBJ2-7	few	-	TRBV4-2	TGTGCCAGCAGCCAAGAAGCCACCATGAGCGAGCAGTACTTC	CASSQEATMSEQYF
TRBJ1-1	-	TRBD1	TRBV7-8	TGTGCCAGCAGCTCCGGACAGGGTTTATCAGCTTTCTTT	CASSSGQGLSAFF
TRBJ2-7	-	TRBD1	TRBV5-6	TGTGCCAGCAGCCCGCAGGGGGCCTCCTACGAGCAGTACTTC	CASSPQGASYEQYF
TRBJ2-1	-	-	TRBV7-2	TGTGCCAGCAGCTTAGCCCCGGGGGGACACTACAATGAGCAGTTCTTC	CASSLAPGGHYNEQFF
TRBJ1-2	-	TRBD1	TRBV7-9	TGTGCCAGCAGCTTCCAGGGGGATGGCTACACCTTC	CASSFQGDGYTF
TRBJ1-1	-	-	TRBV29-1	TGCAGCGTTGGGGGTGGGGGAGGCACTGAAGCTTTCTTT	CSVGGGGGTEAFF
TRBJ1-4	-	-	TRBV5-5	TGTGCCAGCAGCCGCGGGACTTATAATGAAAAACTGTTTTTT	CASSRGTYNEKLFF
TRBJ1-1	few	-	TRBV5-1	TGCGCCAGCAGAACGACGCCGACTTCGAACACTGAAGCTTTCTTT	CASRTTPTSNTEAFF
TRBJ2-1	-	TRBD2	TRBV7-9	TGTGCCAGCAGCTGGGCTAGCGGGAGGTACAATGAGCAGTTCTTC	CASSWASGRYNEQFF
TRBJ2-1	-	-	TRBV7-9	TGTGCCAGCAGCCCCGCCCGGGTGGGTTACAATGAGCAGTTCTTC	CASSPARVGYNEQFF
TRBJ1-5	-	-	TRBV7-2	TGTGCCAGCAGCTTTACTCAGGGGAGTCAGCCCCAGCATTTT	CASSFTQGSQPQHF
TRBJ2-1	-	TRBD2	TRBV15	TGTGCCACCAGCAGAAGGACTAGCGGTACCAACAATGAGCAGTTCTTC	CATSRRTSGTNNEQFF
TRBJ2-5	-	-	TRBV7-9	TGTGCCAGCAGACCCGACATAGTCCAAGAGACCCAGTACTTC	CASRPDIVQETQYF
TRBJ1-5	-	-	TRBV12-3/TRBV12-4	TGTGCCAGCAGGGCGGTAGCAAATCAGCCCCAGCATTTT	CASRAVANQPQHF
TRBJ2-2	-	-	TRBV7-2	TGTGCCAGCTCAAGGAGGGAAACCGGGGAGCTGTTTTTT	CASSRRETGELFF
TRBJ1-1	-	TRBD1	TRBV5-1	TGCGCCAGCAGCCTACAGGGGGACACTGAAGCTTTCTTT	CASSLQGDTEAFF
TRBJ1-4	-	TRBD1	TRBV5-1	TGCGCCAGCAGCGCGACAGGGGTTCCTGCAACTAATGAAAAACTGTTTTTT	CASSATGVPATNEKLFF
TRBJ1-2	-	TRBD1	TRBV15	TGTGCCACCAGCAGAGGTACAGGGGGTATAGAGGGCTACACCTTC	CATSRGTGGIEGYTF
TRBJ2-3	few	-	TRBV29-1	TGCAGCGCCGGGATCGCCGGGACAGATACGCAGTATTTT	CSAGIAGTDTQYF
TRBJ1-2	-	TRBD1	TRBV6-5	TGTGCCAGCAGTTACGGACAGGGAAAAGGCTACACCTTC	CASSYGQGKGYTF
TRBJ1-2	-	-	TRBV6-5	TGTGCCAGCAGGACAGTCGACCTCTATGGCTACACCTTC	CASRTVDLYGYTF